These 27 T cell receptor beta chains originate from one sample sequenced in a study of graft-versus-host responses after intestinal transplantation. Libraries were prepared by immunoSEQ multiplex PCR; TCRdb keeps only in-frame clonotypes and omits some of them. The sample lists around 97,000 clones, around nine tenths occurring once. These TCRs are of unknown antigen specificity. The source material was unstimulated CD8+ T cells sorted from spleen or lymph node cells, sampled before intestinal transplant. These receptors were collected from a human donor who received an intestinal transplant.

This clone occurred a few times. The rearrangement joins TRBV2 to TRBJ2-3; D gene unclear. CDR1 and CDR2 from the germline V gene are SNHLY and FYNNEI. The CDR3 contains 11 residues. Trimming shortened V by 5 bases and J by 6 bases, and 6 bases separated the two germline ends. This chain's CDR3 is CASSPPDTQYF. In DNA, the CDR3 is TGTGCCAGCAGTCCCCCCGATACGCAGTATTTT.

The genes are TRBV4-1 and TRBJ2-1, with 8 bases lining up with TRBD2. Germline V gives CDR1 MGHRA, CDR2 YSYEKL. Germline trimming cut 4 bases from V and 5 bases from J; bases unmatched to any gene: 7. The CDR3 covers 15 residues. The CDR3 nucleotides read TGCGCCAGCAGCCCCGGGGGGGCCCCAGACAATGAGCAGTTCTTC. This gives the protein CASSPGGAPDNEQFF.

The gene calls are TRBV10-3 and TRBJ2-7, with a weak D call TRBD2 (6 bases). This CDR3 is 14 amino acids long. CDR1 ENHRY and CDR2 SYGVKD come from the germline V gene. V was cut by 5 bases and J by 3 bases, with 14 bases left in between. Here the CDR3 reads CAISPTAGFYEQYF. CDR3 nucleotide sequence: TGTGCCATCAGTCCCACGGCGGGATTCTACGAGCAGTACTTC.

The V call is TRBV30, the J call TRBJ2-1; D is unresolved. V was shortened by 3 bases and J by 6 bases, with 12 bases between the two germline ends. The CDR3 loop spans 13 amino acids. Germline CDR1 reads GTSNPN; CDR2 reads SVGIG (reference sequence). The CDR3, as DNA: TGTGCCTGGAGCCCCTTTCACCGCAATGAGCAGTTCTTC. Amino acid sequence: CAWSPFHRNEQFF.

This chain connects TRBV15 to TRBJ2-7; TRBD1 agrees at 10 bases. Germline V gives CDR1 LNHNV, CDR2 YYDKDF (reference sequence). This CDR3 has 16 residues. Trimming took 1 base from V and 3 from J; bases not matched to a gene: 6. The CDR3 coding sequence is TGTGCCACCAGCAGAGGGGGACAGGGGCTGATCTACGAGCAGTACTTC. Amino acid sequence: CATSRGGQGLIYEQYF.

The CDR3 bases are TGTGCCAGCAGGGCCGGGACAGGGGTCTCCTACGAGCAGTACTTC. This codes for CASRAGTGVSYEQYF. The rearrangement links TRBV6-5 to TRBJ2-5, with 10 bases matching TRBD1. The DNA end lines up better with TRBJ2-7; the J call may be wrong. Germline V CDR1 and CDR2: MNHEY, SVGAGI. The CDR3 contains 15 residues.

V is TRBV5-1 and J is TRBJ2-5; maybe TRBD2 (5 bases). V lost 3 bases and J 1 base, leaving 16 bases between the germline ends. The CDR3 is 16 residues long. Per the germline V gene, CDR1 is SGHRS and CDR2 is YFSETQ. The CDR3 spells CASSSRKDGIQETQYF. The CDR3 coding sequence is TGCGCCAGCAGCTCACGTAAAGACGGGATCCAAGAGACCCAGTACTTC. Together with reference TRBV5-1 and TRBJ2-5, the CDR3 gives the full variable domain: KAGVTQTPRYLIKTRGQQVTLSCSPISGHRSVSWYQQTPGQGLQFLFEYFSETQRNKGNFPGRFSGRQFSNSRSEMNVSTLELGDSALYLCASSSRKDGIQETQYFGPGTRLLVL.

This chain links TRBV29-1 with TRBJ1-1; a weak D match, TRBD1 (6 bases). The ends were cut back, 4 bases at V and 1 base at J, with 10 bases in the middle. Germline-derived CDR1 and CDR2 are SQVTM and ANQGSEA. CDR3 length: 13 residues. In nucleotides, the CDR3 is TGCAGCGTTGTGGACAGTGCGAACACTGAAGCTTTCTTT. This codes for CSVVDSANTEAFF.

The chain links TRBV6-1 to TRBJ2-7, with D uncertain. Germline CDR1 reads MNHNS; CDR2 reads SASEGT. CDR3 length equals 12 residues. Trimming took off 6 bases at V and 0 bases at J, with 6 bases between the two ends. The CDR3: CASSPFSYEQYF. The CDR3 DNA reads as TGTGCCAGCAGCCCTTTCTCCTACGAGCAGTACTTC.

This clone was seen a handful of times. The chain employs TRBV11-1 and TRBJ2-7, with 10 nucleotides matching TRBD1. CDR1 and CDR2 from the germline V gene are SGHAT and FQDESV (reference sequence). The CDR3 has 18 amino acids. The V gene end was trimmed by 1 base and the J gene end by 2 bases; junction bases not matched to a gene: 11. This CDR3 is CASSLDLRGDRGPYEQYF. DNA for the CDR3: TGTGCCAGCAGCTTAGACCTGAGAGGGGACAGGGGACCCTACGAGCAGTACTTC.

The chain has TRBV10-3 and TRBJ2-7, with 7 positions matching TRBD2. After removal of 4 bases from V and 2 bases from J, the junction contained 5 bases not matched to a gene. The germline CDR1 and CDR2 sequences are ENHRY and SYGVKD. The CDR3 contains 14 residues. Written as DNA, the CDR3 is TGTGCCATCAGTGTAGCGGGCCGGACCTACGAGCAGTACTTC. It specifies CAISVAGRTYEQYF.

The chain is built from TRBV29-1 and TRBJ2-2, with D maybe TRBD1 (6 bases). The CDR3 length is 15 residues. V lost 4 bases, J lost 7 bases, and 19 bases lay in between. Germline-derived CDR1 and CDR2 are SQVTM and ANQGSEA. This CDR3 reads CSVGFGAGDDGELFF. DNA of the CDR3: TGCAGCGTTGGTTTTGGGGCAGGGGATGACGGGGAGCTGTTTTTT.

The CDR3 loop is CASSQVYDGNTEAFF. The CDR3 nucleotides read TGCGCCAGCAGCCAAGTATATGACGGGAACACTGAAGCTTTCTTT. This chain links TRBV4-1 with TRBJ1-1; D is unresolved. This CDR3 contains 15 residues. The V end was cut by 1 base, the J end by 1 base, with 10 bases between. Germline lookup yields CDR1 MGHRA and CDR2 YSYEKL.

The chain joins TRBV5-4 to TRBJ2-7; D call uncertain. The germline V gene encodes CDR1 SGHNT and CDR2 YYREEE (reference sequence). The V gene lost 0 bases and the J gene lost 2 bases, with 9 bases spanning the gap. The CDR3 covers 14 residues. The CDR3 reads CASSLADYPYEQYF. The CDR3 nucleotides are TGTGCCAGCAGCTTGGCCGATTATCCCTACGAGCAGTACTTC. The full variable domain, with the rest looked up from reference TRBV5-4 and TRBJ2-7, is ETGVTQSPTHLIKTRGQQVTLRCSSQSGHNTVSWYQQALGQGPQFIFQYYREEENGRGNFPPRFSGLQFPNYSSELNVNALELDDSALYLCASSLADYPYEQYFGPGTRLTVT.

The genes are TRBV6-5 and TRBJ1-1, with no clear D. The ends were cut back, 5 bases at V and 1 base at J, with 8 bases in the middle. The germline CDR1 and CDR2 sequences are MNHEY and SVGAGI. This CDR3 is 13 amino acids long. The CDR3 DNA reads TGTGCCAGCAGTCGGAGCGCGAACACTGAAGCTTTCTTT. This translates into CASSRSANTEAFF.

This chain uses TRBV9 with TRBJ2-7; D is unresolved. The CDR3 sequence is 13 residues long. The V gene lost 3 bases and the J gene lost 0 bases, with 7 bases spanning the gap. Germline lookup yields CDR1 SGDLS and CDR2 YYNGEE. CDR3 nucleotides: TGTGCCAGCAGCGGACCTAGCTCCTACGAGCAGTACTTC. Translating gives CASSGPSSYEQYF.

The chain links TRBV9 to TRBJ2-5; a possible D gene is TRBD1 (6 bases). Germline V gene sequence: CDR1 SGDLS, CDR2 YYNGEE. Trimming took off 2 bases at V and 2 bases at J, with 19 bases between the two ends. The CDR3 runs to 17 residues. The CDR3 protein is CASSVWGRQGPQETQYF. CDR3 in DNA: TGTGCCAGCAGCGTTTGGGGTCGGCAGGGGCCACAAGAGACCCAGTACTTC.

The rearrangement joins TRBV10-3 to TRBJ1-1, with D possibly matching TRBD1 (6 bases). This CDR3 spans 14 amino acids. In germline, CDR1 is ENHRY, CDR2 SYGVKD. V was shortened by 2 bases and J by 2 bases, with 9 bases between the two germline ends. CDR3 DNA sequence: TGTGCCATCAGTGAGGTGGACAGCAACACTGAAGCTTTCTTT. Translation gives CAISEVDSNTEAFF.

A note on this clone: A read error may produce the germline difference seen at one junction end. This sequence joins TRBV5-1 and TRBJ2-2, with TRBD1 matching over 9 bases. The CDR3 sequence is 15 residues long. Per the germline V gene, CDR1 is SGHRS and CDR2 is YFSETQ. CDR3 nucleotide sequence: TGCGCCAGCAGTTTGGACAGGGGGAACACCGGGGAGCTGTTTTTT. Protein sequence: CASSLDRGNTGELFF.

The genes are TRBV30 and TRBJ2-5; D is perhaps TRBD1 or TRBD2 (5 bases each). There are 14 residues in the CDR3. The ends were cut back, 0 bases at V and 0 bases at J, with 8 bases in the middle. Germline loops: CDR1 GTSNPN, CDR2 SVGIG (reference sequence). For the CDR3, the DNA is TGTGCCTGGAGTGTCCCGGGACACCAAGAGACCCAGTACTTC. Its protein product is CAWSVPGHQETQYF.

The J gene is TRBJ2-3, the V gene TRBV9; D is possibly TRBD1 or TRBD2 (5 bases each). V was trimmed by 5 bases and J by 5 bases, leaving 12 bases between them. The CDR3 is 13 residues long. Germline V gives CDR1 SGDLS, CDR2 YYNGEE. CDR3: CASRKLGEDTQYF. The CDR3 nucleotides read TGTGCCAGCAGGAAACTGGGGGAAGATACGCAGTATTTT.

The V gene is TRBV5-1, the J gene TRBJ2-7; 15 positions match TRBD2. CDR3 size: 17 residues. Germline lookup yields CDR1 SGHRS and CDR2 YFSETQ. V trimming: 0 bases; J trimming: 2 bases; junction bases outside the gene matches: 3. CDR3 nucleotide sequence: TGCGCCAGCAGCTTGGAGGGGACTAGCGGGGGGACCTACGAGCAGTACTTC. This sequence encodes CASSLEGTSGGTYEQYF.

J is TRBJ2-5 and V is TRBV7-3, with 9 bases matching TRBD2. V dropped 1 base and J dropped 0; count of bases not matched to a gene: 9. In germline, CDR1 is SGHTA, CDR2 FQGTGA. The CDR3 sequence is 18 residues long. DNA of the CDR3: TGTGCCAGCAGCTTAAGGGGTAGGGCTAGCGGGGACCAAGAGACCCAGTACTTC. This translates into CASSLRGRASGDQETQYF. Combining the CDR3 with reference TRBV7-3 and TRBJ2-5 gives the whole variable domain GAGVSQTPSNKVTEKGKYVELRCDPISGHTALYWYRQSLGQGPEFLIYFQGTGAADDSGLPNDRFFAVRPEGSVSTLKIQRTERGDSAVYLCASSLRGRASGDQETQYFGPGTRLLVL.

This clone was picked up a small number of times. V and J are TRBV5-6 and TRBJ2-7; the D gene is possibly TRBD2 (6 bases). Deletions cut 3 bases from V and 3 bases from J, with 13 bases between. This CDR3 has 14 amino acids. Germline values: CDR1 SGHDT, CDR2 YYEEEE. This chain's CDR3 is CASSSSGTLYEQYF. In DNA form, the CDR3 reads TGTGCCAGCAGCTCATCGGGGACTCTCTACGAGCAGTACTTC.

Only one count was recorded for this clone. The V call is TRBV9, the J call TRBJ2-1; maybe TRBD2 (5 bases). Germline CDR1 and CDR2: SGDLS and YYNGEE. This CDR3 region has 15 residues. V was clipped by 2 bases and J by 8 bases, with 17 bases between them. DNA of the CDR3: TGTGCCAGCAGCGTCAACCGGGCTAGCATCCATGAGCAGTTCTTC. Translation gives CASSVNRASIHEQFF.

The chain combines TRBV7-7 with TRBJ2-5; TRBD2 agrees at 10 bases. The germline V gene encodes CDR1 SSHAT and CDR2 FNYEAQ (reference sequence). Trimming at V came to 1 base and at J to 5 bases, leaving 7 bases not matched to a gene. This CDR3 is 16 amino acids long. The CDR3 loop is CASSLVLASGSETQYF. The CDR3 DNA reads TGTGCCAGCAGCTTAGTTCTAGCTAGCGGGAGTGAGACCCAGTACTTC. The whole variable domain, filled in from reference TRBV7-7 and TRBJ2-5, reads GAGVSQSPRYKVTKRGQDVTLRCDPISSHATLYWYQQALGQGPEFLTYFNYEAQPDKSGLPSDRFSAERPEGSISTLTIQRTEQRDSAMYRCASSLVLASGSETQYFGPGTRLLVL.

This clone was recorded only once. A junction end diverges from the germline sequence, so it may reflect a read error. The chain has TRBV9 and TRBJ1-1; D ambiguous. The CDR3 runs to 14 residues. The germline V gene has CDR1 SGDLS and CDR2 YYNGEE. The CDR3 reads CVSSAAGGNTEAFF. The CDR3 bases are TGTGTCAGCAGCGCCGCTGGAGGGAACACTGAAGCTTTCTTT.